The clone carrying this T cell receptor (beta chain) turned up a few times. Its antigen is not identified. The data derive from a study of response to subunit inactivated influenza vaccine. TCRdb processed the RT-PCR reads anew with MiXCR; each CDR3 protein has one entry. The sample has 500,000 to 550,000 distinct CDR3 sequences, 7.6% seen once. Study findings and constraints: Researchers suggested that each seasonal influenza vaccination recruits few new T cells.

This CDR3 is 15 amino acids long. Trimming at V came to 4 bases and at J to 8 bases, leaving 8 bases not matched to a gene. The V and J genes are TRBV12-3 or TRBV12-4 and TRBJ1-4; 9 bases agree with TRBD1. The clonotype originates from a man in his fifties or sixties who received an inactivated influenza vaccine. The sample here was PBMCs from blood, taken roughly 24 months after vaccination. The CDR3 region has the DNA TGTGCCAGCAGTTCGCCGGACAGGGGTCGGGAAAAACTGTTTTTT. Amino acids: CASSSPDRGREKLFF.